This T cell receptor beta chain was retrieved from a study of T cells after yellow fever vaccination. Study summary: With SMART-Seq v4 Ultra Low Input, the fractions containing low cell numbers were prepared.

Findings of the study overall: The secondary response was weaker but peaked faster, day 5 versus 15.

This clonotype appeared many times. The antigen is unknown. In germline, CDR1 is DFQATT, CDR2 SNEGSKA (reference sequence). The CDR3 consists of 15 residues. Losses at the gene ends were 0 bases for V and 3 bases for J; bases not matched to a gene: 6. One entry per CDR3 protein, called by TCRdb with MiXCR from the 5' RACE reads. The table shows 200,000 to 300,000 distinct CDR3 sequences, with 3.6% occurring only once. The sequences come from PBMCs, collected 15 days after the yellow fever booster vaccination. This clonotype was sampled from a man between 18 and 35 years old who received the YFV17D yellow fever vaccine. V is TRBV20-1 and J is TRBJ2-5; TRBD1 matches at 8 bases. CDR3 amino acids: CSARDPVTGEETQYF. The CDR3 bases are TGCAGTGCTAGAGATCCGGTGACAGGGGAAGAGACCCAGTACTTC.